This T cell receptor (beta chain) was profiled in a study of shared clonotypes between healthy human individuals. Study-wide results and limits: Compared with clonotypes that all four donors shared, non-shared clonotypes had lower generation probabilities.

Sequenced by immunoSEQ multiplex PCR; TCRdb stores in-frame clones only, minus some. The profile shows about 2 million clones, about 95% of them singletons. Positive CCR7 selection of CD45RO-negative cells yielded the naive CD8 cells, and terminally differentiated effector memory CD45RA+ cells were excluded. Adults of Caucasian background living in Nashville, Tennessee made up all donors. For this clone: Its antigen is still unknown.

This receptor was identified in a young man in good health. The specimen was naive CD8+ T cells sorted from blood.

In nucleotides, the CDR3 is TGTGCCAGCAGCTTGGGAGGTTTTAATTATGAGCAGTTCTTC. It specifies CASSLGGFNYEQFF. The V gene is TRBV5-6, the J gene TRBJ2-1; D is uncertain. Trimming removed 0 bases at V and 8 bases at J, with 12 bases between. The germline V gene has CDR1 SGHDT and CDR2 YYEEEE. This CDR3 has 14 residues. Filled out from reference TRBV5-6 and TRBJ2-1, the complete variable domain reads DAGVTQSPTHLIKTRGQQVTLRCSPKSGHDTVSWYQQALGQGPQFIFQYYEEEERQRGNFPDRFSGHQFPNYSSELNVNALLLGDSALYLCASSLGGFNYEQFFGPGTRLTVL.